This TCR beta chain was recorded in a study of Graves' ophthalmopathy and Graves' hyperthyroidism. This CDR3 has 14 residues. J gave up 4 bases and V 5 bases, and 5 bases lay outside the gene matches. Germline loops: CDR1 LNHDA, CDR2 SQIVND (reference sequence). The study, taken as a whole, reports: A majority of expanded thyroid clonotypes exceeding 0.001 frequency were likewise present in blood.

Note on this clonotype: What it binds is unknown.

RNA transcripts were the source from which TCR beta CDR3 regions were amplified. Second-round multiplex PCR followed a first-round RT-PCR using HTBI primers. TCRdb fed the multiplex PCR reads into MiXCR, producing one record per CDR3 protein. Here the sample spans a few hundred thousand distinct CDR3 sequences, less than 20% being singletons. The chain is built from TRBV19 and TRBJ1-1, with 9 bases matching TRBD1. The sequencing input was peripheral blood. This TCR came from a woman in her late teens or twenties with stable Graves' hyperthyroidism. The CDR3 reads CASSPLTGGTEAFF. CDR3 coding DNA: TGTGCCAGTAGTCCCCTGACAGGGGGCACTGAAGCTTTCTTT.